The clone carrying this T cell receptor (beta chain) was detected once. Germline-derived CDR1 and CDR2 are SGHDT and YYEEEE. CDR3 size: 13 residues. Trimming left V 4 bases short and J 1 base short, with 5 bases between. This entry comes from a study of blood T cell repertoires in COVID-19. Only in-frame clones appear in the TCRdb table, and some are missing; sequencing was by immunoSEQ multiplex PCR. Here the sample spans 95,000 to 100,000 clones, almost 95% being singletons. Sequencing was performed on peripheral blood. The origin of this receptor is a man aged 45 to 65 with active COVID-19. The genes are TRBV5-6 and TRBJ2-2; no clear D. The CDR3 sequence is CASSGGNTGELFF. In DNA form, the CDR3 reads TGTGCCAGCAGCGGCGGGAACACCGGGGAGCTGTTTTTT.